This T cell receptor (beta chain) emerged from a study of T cells in Graves' hyperthyroidism and ophthalmopathy. Amplification yielded TCR beta CDR3 regions, with RNA transcripts as the source. A set of HTBI primers served as the primers for a first-round RT-PCR of the TCR CDR3. TCRdb reprocessed the multiplex PCR reads with MiXCR, giving one entry per CDR3 protein. The sample holds roughly 400,000 distinct CDR3 sequences, 11% to 15% seen once. The CDR3 covers 16 residues. Germline V gene sequence: CDR1 SGHDT, CDR2 YYEEEE. V gave up 1 base and J gave up 3 bases, with 11 bases separating them. This sequence originates from a man aged 50-59 years with Graves' ophthalmopathy. The rearrangement joins TRBV5-6 to TRBJ2-6; possibly TRBD2 for D (5 bases). The material sequenced was blood. The CDR3 DNA reads as TGTGCCAGCAGCTTGTGGGAAACTAGTGGGGCCAACGTCCTGACTTTC. It is translated as CASSLWETSGANVLTF.